The 31 T cell receptor beta chains below all came from one sample that was sequenced in a study of T cells in Graves' hyperthyroidism and ophthalmopathy. RNA transcripts provided the source from which TCR beta CDR3 regions were amplified. The HTBI primer set served for first-round RT-PCR of the TCR CDR3. Using its own MiXCR run on the multiplex PCR reads, TCRdb lists one record per CDR3 protein. In the table there are fewer than 600,000 distinct CDR3 sequences, approximately 15% of which are singletons. Sequences were obtained from blood. These receptors were obtained from a woman younger than 30 with Graves' hyperthyroidism.

This clonotype came up many times. V is TRBV18 and J is TRBJ2-3; D is unclear. The CDR3 is 15 amino acids. Deletions cut 1 base from V and 0 bases from J, with 8 bases between. Germline loops: CDR1 KGHSH, CDR2 LQKENI. CDR3 DNA: TGTGCCAGCTCACCACTTTCGGCTAGCACAGATACGCAGTATTTT. Amino acids: CASSPLSASTDTQYF.

This clonotype was seen at least ten times. This chain joins TRBV12-3 or TRBV12-4 and TRBJ2-7; a possible D gene is TRBD2 (6 bases). V lost 7 bases to trimming and J lost 2 bases, with 15 bases between them. This CDR3 is 14 amino acids long. CDR3 sequence: CASKLSGGAYEQYF. The CDR3 region has the DNA TGTGCCAGCAAACTTAGCGGAGGGGCCTACGAGCAGTACTTC.

This clonotype occurred many times. The V and J genes are TRBV12-3 or TRBV12-4 and TRBJ1-1; 8 bases map to TRBD1. The V and J ends lost 2 bases and 4 bases, in that order; junction bases with no gene match: 3. The CDR3 covers 14 residues. Here the CDR3 reads CASSLTGGVTEAFF. In DNA form, the CDR3 reads TGTGCCAGCAGTTTAACAGGGGGAGTCACTGAAGCTTTCTTT.

In its sample, this clonotype was seen many times. This chain joins TRBV7-6 and TRBJ2-2, with TRBD1 matching over 7 bases. The J segment lost 4 bases and the V segment lost 0 bases, leaving 17 bases of the junction unmatched. Germline V CDR1 and CDR2: SGHVS, FNYEAQ. This CDR3 is 20 amino acids long. The CDR3 sequence: CASSLAYLRLRDRGTGELFF. The CDR3 DNA sequence: TGTGCCAGCAGCTTAGCCTACTTGCGGCTCCGGGACAGAGGCACCGGGGAGCTGTTTTTT.

Worth noting for this clonotype: This likely comes from a read error, as the CDR3 has no conserved phenylalanine or tryptophan at its end. This chain connects TRBV19 to TRBJ2-2, with 9 bases matching TRBD1. The CDR3 sequence is 15 residues long. Germline loops: CDR1 LNHDA, CDR2 SQIVND (reference sequence). The CDR3: CVSTVGTGRGGELFL. The CDR3 nucleotides are TGTGTCAGCACCGTCGGGACAGGGCGGGGCGGGGAGCTGTTTCTT.

This clonotype was observed a handful of times. The J gene is TRBJ2-3, the V gene TRBV6-1, with 11 bases aligning to TRBD2. CDR1 is MNHNS, CDR2 SASEGT, per germline. The CDR3 consists of 17 residues. Unmatched junction bases numbered 8, after V lost 1 base and J lost 5 bases. CDR3 nucleotides: TGTGCCAGCAGTGAAGTTGATAGCGGGAGGGCAGGAGATACGCAGTATTTT. Translating gives CASSEVDSGRAGDTQYF.

This clonotype has only a few counts. J is TRBJ2-6 and V is TRBV29-1, with a possible D match to TRBD2 (5 bases). CDR1 is SQVTM and CDR2 is ANQGSEA in the germline V gene. The length of the CDR3 is 13 residues. V was cut by 6 bases and J by 2 bases, with 8 bases left in between. CDR3 in amino acids: CSVPGAGANVLTF. CDR3 sequence (DNA): TGCAGCGTCCCCGGGGCTGGGGCCAACGTCCTGACTTTC.

The chain joins TRBV7-3 to TRBJ2-7; 8 bases map to TRBD1. Germline V gene data show CDR1 as SGHTA and CDR2 as FQGTGA. This CDR3 is built from 15 residues. V was pared by 1 base and J by 4 bases, with 6 bases of the junction left unmatched. The CDR3 is CASSLSRGPNYEQYF. DNA of the CDR3: TGTGCCAGCAGCTTAAGCAGGGGGCCGAATTACGAGCAGTACTTC.

This clonotype has a handful of counts. This sequence joins TRBV5-6 and TRBJ1-5; D possibly corresponds to TRBD1 (6 bases). V was cut by 3 bases and J by 8 bases, with 15 bases left in between. The CDR3 consists of 14 residues. CDR1 is SGHDT, CDR2 YYEEEE, per germline. The CDR3 DNA reads TGTGCCAGCAGCTGGGCAGGGGCACGAGAGCCCCAGCATTTT. Its protein product is CASSWAGAREPQHF.

This clonotype was counted once. This rearrangement joins TRBV11-2 to TRBJ2-5, with 9 bases aligning to TRBD2. CDR1 SGHAT and CDR2 FQNNGV come from the germline V gene. The CDR3 contains 17 residues. With 4 bases clipped from V and 1 base from J, the junction kept 10 bases outside the gene matches. DNA of the CDR3: TGTGCCAGCAGCTCATTTGGCGGGAGGGTGCTCCAAGAGACCCAGTACTTC. Translation gives CASSSFGGRVLQETQYF.

This clonotype was recorded at least ten times. This CDR3 reads CASSTRGTSARGEQFF. As DNA, the CDR3 is TGTGCCAGCAGTACTAGGGGGACTAGCGCGAGGGGAGAGCAGTTCTTC. The gene calls are TRBV27 and TRBJ2-1; TRBD2 matches 10 bases. With V trimmed by 5 bases and J by 10 bases, 14 bases remained unmatched. The CDR3 runs 16 residues. The germline V gene encodes CDR1 MNHEY and CDR2 SMNVEV (reference sequence).

The sample holds many counts of this clonotype. The V and J genes are TRBV20-1 and TRBJ2-1; 9 positions match TRBD2. From germline, CDR1 is DFQATT and CDR2 SNEGSKA (reference sequence). With V trimmed by 0 bases and J by 8 bases, 11 bases remained unmatched. The CDR3 runs to 16 residues. CDR3 coding DNA: TGCAGTGCTAGAGACGGAGGTAGCGGGAGTATCGATGAGCAGTTCTTC. It is translated as CSARDGGSGSIDEQFF.

This clonotype showed up just a few times. This chain uses TRBV7-9 with TRBJ1-1; unclear D gene. The V gene's germline CDR1 is SEHNR and CDR2 FQNEAQ (reference sequence). The CDR3 loop spans 16 amino acids. The ends were cut back, 1 base at V and 0 bases at J, with 12 bases in the middle. This CDR3 reads CASSLVPRFMNTEAFF. The DNA of the CDR3 is TGTGCCAGCAGCTTAGTACCGCGATTCATGAACACTGAAGCTTTCTTT.

Notes on this clonotype: One end of the junction fails to match germline, which may point to a read error. V is TRBV5-1 and J is TRBJ2-1; TRBD2 matches at 13 bases. The germline gives CDR1 SGHRS, CDR2 YFSETQ. CDR3 length: 15 amino acids. The CDR3 region is CASSGTSGRDNEQFF. The CDR3 DNA is TGTGCCAGCAGCGGTACTAGCGGGAGGGACAATGAGCAGTTCTTC.

V usage is TRBV28 and J usage is TRBJ1-6, with D possibly TRBD1 on 6 matching bases. The germline V gene has CDR1 MDHEN and CDR2 SYDVKM. The CDR3 covers 15 residues. Trimming took 4 bases from V and 6 from J, leaving 13 bases between them. The DNA of the CDR3 is TGTGCCAGCAGTTCCGGGCGGACAGTTAATTCACCCCTCCACTTT. Its translation: CASSSGRTVNSPLHF.

The chain combines TRBV19 with TRBJ1-5; perhaps TRBD1 as D (6 bases). Germline V gene data show CDR1 as LNHDA and CDR2 as SQIVND (reference sequence). The CDR3 is 14 residues long. V was cut by 3 bases and J by 7 bases, with 13 bases left in between. The DNA for the CDR3 is TGTGCCAGTAGTATTGCAGGGGAAGAGCAGCCCCAGCATTTT. It yields the protein CASSIAGEEQPQHF.

This clonotype occurred a few times. This rearrangement joins TRBV5-5 to TRBJ1-2; 7 nucleotides line up with TRBD1. In germline, CDR1 is SGHKS, CDR2 YYEKEE (reference sequence). This CDR3 comprises 16 residues. With 2 bases clipped from V and 4 bases from J, the junction kept 11 bases outside the gene matches. The CDR3 DNA follows: TGTGCCAGCAGCTTAAGGGACAGCCTAGGGAGCTATGGCTACACCTTC. The encoded protein is CASSLRDSLGSYGYTF.

In this sample, this clonotype turned up many times. The genes are TRBV6-5 and TRBJ1-2, with no clear D. CDR3 size: 12 residues. Trimming took 2 bases from V and 7 from J, leaving 8 bases between them. Germline loops: CDR1 MNHEY, CDR2 SVGAGI. Here the CDR3 DNA reads TGTGCCAGCAGTTACGGACGGTTTGGCTACACCTTC. Residues: CASSYGRFGYTF.

V and J are TRBV24-1 and TRBJ1-5; weak D call: TRBD1 (5 bases). Between the trimmed V and J ends, which lost 2 bases and 0 bases, there was a span of 10 bases. Germline lookup yields CDR1 KGHDR and CDR2 SFDVKD. The CDR3 loop spans 16 amino acids. CDR3 DNA: TGTGCCACCAGTGATTCATCTCAGGGTAGCAATCAGCCCCAGCATTTT. It is translated as CATSDSSQGSNQPQHF.

On this clonotype itself: One end of the junction varies from germline; a read error may be responsible. This rearrangement joins TRBV7-9 to TRBJ2-7; no definite D call. CDR3 length: 13 amino acids. Germline V gene sequence: CDR1 SEHNR, CDR2 FQNEAQ (reference sequence). The CDR3 DNA is TGTGCCAGCAGCTCGCTTTGGACGGACGATCAGTACTTC. Its translation is CASSSLWTDDQYF.

At least ten counts were recorded for this clonotype. The chain has TRBV20-1 and TRBJ1-2, with TRBD1 as a possible D gene (6 bases). Germline V gene sequence: CDR1 DFQATT, CDR2 SNEGSKA (reference sequence). This CDR3 region has 12 residues. V was pared by 1 base and J by 7 bases, with 10 bases between. The DNA of the CDR3 is TGCAGTGCTAGAGCAGGGGAAAGTGGCTACACCTTC. The encoded protein is CSARAGESGYTF.

This clonotype was recorded at least ten times. The V call is TRBV29-1, the J call TRBJ1-1; maybe TRBD1 (6 bases). Looked up from germline, CDR1 is SQVTM and CDR2 is ANQGSEA. Trimming took 4 bases from V and 1 from J, leaving 25 bases between them. This CDR3 spans 18 amino acids. The CDR3 DNA sequence: TGCAGCGTTGCCAGAGGGGGATGGGGGCTTGTTGGGAACACTGAAGCTTTCTTT. Protein product: CSVARGGWGLVGNTEAFF.

This clonotype was detected many times. The chain links TRBV5-1 to TRBJ2-7; 12 bases align to TRBD1. Losses at the gene ends were 10 bases for V and 5 bases for J; bases not matched to a gene: 7. This CDR3 has 13 residues. Germline-derived CDR1 and CDR2 are SGHRS and YFSETQ. CDR3 nucleotide sequence: TGCGCCTCCAGGGGGACAGGGGGCAACGAGCAGTACTTC. This gives the protein CASRGTGGNEQYF.

This clonotype was detected a few times. V usage is TRBV6-1 and J usage is TRBJ2-5; 7 positions agree with TRBD2. Trimming cost V 9 bases and J 3 bases; bases outside gene matches: 10. The CDR3 is 14 residues long. The germline V gene encodes CDR1 MNHNS and CDR2 SASEGT. For the CDR3, the DNA is TGTGCCAGTATAACGGGGCGGGGGAAAGAGACCCAGTACTTC. The encoded protein is CASITGRGKETQYF.

V is TRBV28 and J is TRBJ2-2; TRBD2 agrees at 8 bases. The CDR3 totals 17 residues. Per the germline V gene, CDR1 is MDHEN and CDR2 is SYDVKM. J was trimmed by 5 bases and V by 8 bases; bases with no gene match: 16. Here the CDR3 DNA reads TGTGCCAGCGGCCCTGCCATTGGACTAGCTCCGACCGGGGAGCTGTTTTTT. This sequence encodes CASGPAIGLAPTGELFF.

The chain recombines TRBV25-1 with TRBJ2-2; 10 bases line up with TRBD1. V lost 4 bases, J lost 5 bases, and 7 bases stayed unmatched. The germline gives CDR1 MGHDK, CDR2 SYGVNS. This CDR3 is 16 amino acids long. The CDR3 loop reads CASSVLGQGPTGELFF. CDR3 nucleotides: TGTGCCAGCAGTGTTCTGGGACAGGGGCCGACCGGGGAGCTGTTTTTT.

This clonotype was seen repeatedly, ten times or more. This sequence joins TRBV20-1 and TRBJ2-5; 7 nucleotides match TRBD2. With 0 bases clipped from V and 4 bases from J, the junction kept 8 bases outside the gene matches. The CDR3 runs to 15 residues. CDR1 and CDR2 from the germline V gene are DFQATT and SNEGSKA (reference sequence). The DNA for the CDR3 is TGCAGTGCTAGAGATCTGAGGACTAGTGGAGAGACCCAGTACTTC. The encoded protein is CSARDLRTSGETQYF.

In this sample, this clonotype turned up many times. J is TRBJ2-2 and V is TRBV5-1, with 8 bases identical to TRBD1. The germline V gene encodes CDR1 SGHRS and CDR2 YFSETQ. The CDR3 extends over 14 amino acids. The trim removed 4 bases at V and 3 bases at J, leaving 2 bases unmatched. CDR3 protein: CASSQQGDTGELFF. In nucleotides, the CDR3 is TGCGCCAGCAGCCAACAGGGGGACACCGGGGAGCTGTTTTTT.

V usage is TRBV20-1 and J usage is TRBJ1-5; 8 bases map to TRBD1. This CDR3 has 15 residues. The V segment lost 5 bases and the J segment 6 bases; nucleotides outside the gene matches: 12. Germline V CDR1 and CDR2: DFQATT, SNEGSKA (reference sequence). CDR3 amino acids: CSAQPPGGNSQPQHF. The CDR3 nucleotides are TGCAGTGCTCAACCCCCAGGGGGCAACAGTCAGCCCCAGCATTTT.

This clonotype appeared a few times. This chain links TRBV9 with TRBJ2-3; TRBD1 matches 8 bases. Germline trimming cut 0 bases from V and 4 bases from J; bases unmatched to any gene: 7. The CDR3 extends over 16 amino acids. Germline V gene sequence: CDR1 SGDLS, CDR2 YYNGEE. CDR3: CASSVAPRGQADTQYF. As DNA, the CDR3 is TGTGCCAGCAGCGTAGCTCCCAGGGGGCAGGCAGATACGCAGTATTTT.

This clonotype was seen only a few times. The chain carries TRBV4-2 and TRBJ2-1, with 15 bases fitting TRBD2. The V segment lost 1 base and the J segment 5 bases; nucleotides outside the gene matches: 9. This CDR3 is built from 19 residues. Germline CDR1 and CDR2: LGHNA and YNFKEQ. The CDR3 region has the DNA TGTGCCAGCAGCCAAGGAGGGGGACTAGCGGGAGGAACGGACAATGAGCAGTTCTTC. Translating it yields CASSQGGGLAGGTDNEQFF.